This TCR beta chain was identified in a study of OX40 agonist ivuxolimab in advanced cancers. The germline V gene encodes CDR1 SGDLS and CDR2 YYNGEE. The CDR3 consists of 15 residues. V was cut by 1 base and J by 0 bases, with 9 bases left in between. Method: immunoSEQ multiplex PCR; TCRdb's copy keeps in-frame clones and lacks some. The repertoire holds about 62,000 clones, with more than 65% as singletons. Sequencing was performed on CD4+ or CD8+ T cells sorted from blood, taken in a trial of the OX40 agonist ivuxolimab. V and J are TRBV9 and TRBJ2-3; no clear D gene. This sequence was found in an adult with an advanced solid tumor such as melanoma, head and neck, liver or kidney cancer. DNA of the CDR3: TGTGCCAGCAGCGTATTGGCAGCTAGCACAGATACGCAGTATTTT. Its protein product is CASSVLAASTDTQYF.